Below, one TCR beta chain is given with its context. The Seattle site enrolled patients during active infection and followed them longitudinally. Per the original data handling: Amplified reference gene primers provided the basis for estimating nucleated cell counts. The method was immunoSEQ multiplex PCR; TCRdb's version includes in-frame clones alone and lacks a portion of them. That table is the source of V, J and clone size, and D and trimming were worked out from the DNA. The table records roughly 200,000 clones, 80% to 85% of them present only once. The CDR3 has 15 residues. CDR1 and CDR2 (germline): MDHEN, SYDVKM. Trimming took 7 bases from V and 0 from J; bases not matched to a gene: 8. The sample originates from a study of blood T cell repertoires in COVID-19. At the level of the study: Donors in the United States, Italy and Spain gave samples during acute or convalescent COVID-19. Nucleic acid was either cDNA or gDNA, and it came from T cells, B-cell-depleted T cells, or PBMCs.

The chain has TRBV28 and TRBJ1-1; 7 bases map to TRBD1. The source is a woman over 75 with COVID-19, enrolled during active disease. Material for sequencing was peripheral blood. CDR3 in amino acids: CASTIGGAMNTEAFF. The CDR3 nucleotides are TGTGCCAGCACAATAGGGGGCGCCATGAACACTGAAGCTTTCTTT.